This entry is about one T cell receptor (beta chain). Its specificity is unknown. The data are from a study of T-cell memory formation after mild COVID-19. Points from the study as a whole: Memory cells collected pre-infection included some clones that later responded, suggesting cross-reactive memory joined. Whether day 37 second-wave clones are SARS-CoV-2-specific was not confirmed.

TCR alpha and TCR beta cDNA libraries carrying sample barcodes and UMIs came from 5'RACE with constant-segment primers. TCRdb redid the calling of the 5' RACE reads with MiXCR, one entry per CDR3 protein. The sample yields 200,000 to 250,000 distinct CDR3 sequences, around 8.8% seen once. Trimming took off 2 bases at V and 0 bases at J, with 8 bases between the two ends. CDR3 length: 16 amino acids. Germline CDR1 is LNHDA and CDR2 is SQIVND (reference sequence). Sample: PBMCs or a T cell subset sorted from them (not recorded which). This clonotype was sampled from a man between 18 and 35 years old who had mild COVID-19 (a few samples of this study predate the infection). Cell type and time point are not known. This chain links TRBV19 with TRBJ1-6; D is unresolved. The CDR3 reads CASSISASSYNSPLHF. CDR3 DNA sequence: TGTGCCAGTAGTATATCGGCCAGCTCCTATAATTCACCCCTCCACTTT. The complete variable domain, with remaining parts taken from reference TRBV19 and TRBJ1-6, reads DGGITQSPKYLFRKEGQNVTLSCEQNLNHDAMYWYRQDPGQGLRLIYYSQIVNDFQKGDIAEGYSVSREKKESFPLTVTSAQKNPTAFYLCASSISASSYNSPLHFGNGTRLTVT.